This T cell receptor beta chain was observed in a study of control samples from healthy donors and cancer patients. Only in-frame clones appear in the TCRdb table, and some are missing; sequencing was by immunoSEQ multiplex PCR. The sample lists over 110,000 clones, roughly nine tenths occurring once. The germline gives CDR1 SEHNR, CDR2 FQNEAQ (reference sequence). V lost 7 bases, J lost 4 bases, and 7 bases stayed unmatched. CDR3 length equals 13 residues. The TCR sequence derives from a woman aged 25 to 45 in good health. The chain links TRBV7-9 to TRBJ2-7, with TRBD1 matching 7 bases. The specimen sequenced was blood. The CDR3 sequence is CASTPGTAYEQYF. In DNA, the CDR3 is TGTGCCAGCACGCCCGGGACAGCTTACGAGCAGTACTTC. Together with reference TRBV7-9 and TRBJ2-7, the CDR3 gives the full variable domain: DTGVSQNPRHKITKRGQNVTFRCDPISEHNRLYWYRQTLGQGPEFLTYFQNEAQLEKSRLLSDRFSAERPKGSFSTLEIQRTEQGDSAMYLCASTPGTAYEQYFGPGTRLTVT.